This TCR beta chain is drawn from a study of neurological immune-mediated disorders. This clonotype occurred many times. A single run covered 15-18 subjects with over 170 million TCR-beta sequences. Via MiXCR, TCRdb re-called the 5' RACE reads, giving one row per CDR3 protein. This sample has over 35,000 distinct CDR3 sequences, with 3% to 4% found just once. V lost 4 bases to trimming and J lost 5 bases, with 11 bases between them. The CDR3 spans 14 residues. Germline V gives CDR1 SGHAT, CDR2 FQDESV (reference sequence). The sequencing input was PBMCs. This TCR derives from a man aged 30 to 39 with multiple sclerosis. The chain couples TRBV11-1 to TRBJ2-2; D may be TRBD2 (6 bases). CDR3 nucleotide sequence: TGTGCCAGCAGCTCCCGGAGGGAGACCGGGGAGCTGTTTTTT. The encoded protein is CASSSRRETGELFF.